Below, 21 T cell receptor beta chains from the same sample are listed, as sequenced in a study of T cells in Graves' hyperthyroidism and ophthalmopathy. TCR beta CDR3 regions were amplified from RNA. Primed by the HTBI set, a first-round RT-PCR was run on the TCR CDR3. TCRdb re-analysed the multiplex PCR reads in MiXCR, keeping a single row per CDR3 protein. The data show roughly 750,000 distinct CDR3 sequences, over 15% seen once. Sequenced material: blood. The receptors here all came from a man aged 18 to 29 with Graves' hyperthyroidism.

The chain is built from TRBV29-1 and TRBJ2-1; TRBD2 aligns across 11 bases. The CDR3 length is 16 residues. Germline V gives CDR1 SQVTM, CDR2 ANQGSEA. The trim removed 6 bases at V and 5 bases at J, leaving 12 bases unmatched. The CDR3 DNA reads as TGCAGCGTGAACTCGGGACTAGCGGAAAGGGACAATGAGCAGTTCTTC. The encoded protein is CSVNSGLAERDNEQFF.

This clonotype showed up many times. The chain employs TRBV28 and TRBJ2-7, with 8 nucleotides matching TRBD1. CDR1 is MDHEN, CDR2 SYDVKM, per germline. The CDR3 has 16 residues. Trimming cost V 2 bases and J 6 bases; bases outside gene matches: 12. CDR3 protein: CASSLSAQDRASEQYF. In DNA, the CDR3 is TGTGCCAGCAGTTTAAGTGCTCAGGACAGGGCAAGCGAGCAGTACTTC.

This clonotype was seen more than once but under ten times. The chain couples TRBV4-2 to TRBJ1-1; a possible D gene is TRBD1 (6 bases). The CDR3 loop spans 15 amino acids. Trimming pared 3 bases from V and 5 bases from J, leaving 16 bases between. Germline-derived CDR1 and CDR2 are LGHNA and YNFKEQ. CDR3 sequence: CASSHMVEGGTEAFF. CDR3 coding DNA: TGTGCCAGCAGCCACATGGTAGAGGGGGGGACTGAAGCTTTCTTT.

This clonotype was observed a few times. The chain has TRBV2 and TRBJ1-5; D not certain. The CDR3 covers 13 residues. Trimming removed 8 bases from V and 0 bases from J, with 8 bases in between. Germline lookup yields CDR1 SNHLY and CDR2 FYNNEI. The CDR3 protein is CASLQDSNQPQHF. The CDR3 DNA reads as TGTGCCAGCCTCCAGGATAGCAATCAGCCCCAGCATTTT.

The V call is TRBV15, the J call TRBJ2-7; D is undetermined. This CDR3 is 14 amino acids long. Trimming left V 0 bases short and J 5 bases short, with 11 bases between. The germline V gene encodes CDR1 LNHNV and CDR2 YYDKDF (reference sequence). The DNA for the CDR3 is TGTGCCACCAGCAGAGATGGTCCCGCAGACGAGCAGTACTTC. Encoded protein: CATSRDGPADEQYF.

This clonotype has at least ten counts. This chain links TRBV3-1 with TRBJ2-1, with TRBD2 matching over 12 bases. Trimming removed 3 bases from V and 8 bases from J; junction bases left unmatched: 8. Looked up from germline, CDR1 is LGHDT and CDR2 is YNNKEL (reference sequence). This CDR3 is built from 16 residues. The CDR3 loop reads CASSHLPSGRVDEQFF. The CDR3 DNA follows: TGTGCCAGCAGCCATCTTCCTAGCGGGAGGGTCGATGAGCAGTTCTTC.

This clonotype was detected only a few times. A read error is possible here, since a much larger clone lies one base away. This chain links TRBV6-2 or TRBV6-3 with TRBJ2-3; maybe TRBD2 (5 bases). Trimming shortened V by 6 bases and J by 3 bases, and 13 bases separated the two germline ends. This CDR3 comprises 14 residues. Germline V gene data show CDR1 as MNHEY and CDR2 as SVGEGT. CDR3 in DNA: TGTGCCAGCAGGCTAGTGGGAGAGACAGATACGCAGTATTTT. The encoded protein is CASRLVGETDTQYF.

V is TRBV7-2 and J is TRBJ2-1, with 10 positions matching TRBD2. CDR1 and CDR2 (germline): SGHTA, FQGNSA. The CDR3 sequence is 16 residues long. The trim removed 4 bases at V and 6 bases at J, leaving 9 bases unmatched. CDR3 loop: CASSSPGLAEINEQFF. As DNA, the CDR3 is TGTGCCAGCAGCTCCCCCGGACTAGCGGAAATCAATGAGCAGTTCTTC.

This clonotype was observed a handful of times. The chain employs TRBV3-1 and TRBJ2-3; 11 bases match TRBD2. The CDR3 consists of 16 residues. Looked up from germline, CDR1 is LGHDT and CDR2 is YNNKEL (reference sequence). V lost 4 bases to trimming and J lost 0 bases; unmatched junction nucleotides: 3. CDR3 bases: TGTGCCAGCAGCCTTTGGACTAGCGGGAGCACAGATACGCAGTATTTT. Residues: CASSLWTSGSTDTQYF.

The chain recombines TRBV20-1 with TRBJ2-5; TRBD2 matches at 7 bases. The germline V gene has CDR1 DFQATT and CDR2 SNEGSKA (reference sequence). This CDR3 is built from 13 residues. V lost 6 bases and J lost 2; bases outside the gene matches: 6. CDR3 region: CSAPWGGQETQYF. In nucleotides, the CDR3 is TGCAGTGCCCCTTGGGGGGGACAAGAGACCCAGTACTTC.

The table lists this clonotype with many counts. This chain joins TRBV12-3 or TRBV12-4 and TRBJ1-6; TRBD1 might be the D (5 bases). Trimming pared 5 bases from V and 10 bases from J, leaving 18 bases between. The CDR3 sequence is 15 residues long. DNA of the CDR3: TGTGCCAGCAGTACCAAGGGGAGGGGAGAATCACCCCTCCACTTT. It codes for CASSTKGRGESPLHF.

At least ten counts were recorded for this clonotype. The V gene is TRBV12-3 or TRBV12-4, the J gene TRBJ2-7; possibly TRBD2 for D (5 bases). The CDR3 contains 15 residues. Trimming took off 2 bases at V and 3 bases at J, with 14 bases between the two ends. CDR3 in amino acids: CASSLRTRSNYEQYF. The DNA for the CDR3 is TGTGCCAGCAGTTTACGGACTCGGAGCAACTACGAGCAGTACTTC.

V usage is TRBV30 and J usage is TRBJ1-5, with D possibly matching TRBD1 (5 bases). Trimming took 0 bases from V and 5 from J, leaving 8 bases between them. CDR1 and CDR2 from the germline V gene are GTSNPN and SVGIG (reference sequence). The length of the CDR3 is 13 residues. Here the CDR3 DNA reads TGTGCCTGGAGTGTAGACAGCGATCAGCCCCAGCATTTT. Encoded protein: CAWSVDSDQPQHF.

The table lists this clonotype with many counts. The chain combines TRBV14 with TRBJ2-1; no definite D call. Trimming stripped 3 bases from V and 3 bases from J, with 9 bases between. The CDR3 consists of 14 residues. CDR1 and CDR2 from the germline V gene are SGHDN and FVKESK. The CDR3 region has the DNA TGTGCCAGCAGCCAGCCCCCTCTCTACAATGAGCAGTTCTTC. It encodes CASSQPPLYNEQFF.

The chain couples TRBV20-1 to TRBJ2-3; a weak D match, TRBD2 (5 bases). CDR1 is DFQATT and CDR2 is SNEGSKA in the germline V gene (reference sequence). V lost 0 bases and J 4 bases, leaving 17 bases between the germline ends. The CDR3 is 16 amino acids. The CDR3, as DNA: TGCAGTGCTAGAGATTGGAGAAGGGAGTTTGCAGATACGCAGTATTTT. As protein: CSARDWRREFADTQYF.

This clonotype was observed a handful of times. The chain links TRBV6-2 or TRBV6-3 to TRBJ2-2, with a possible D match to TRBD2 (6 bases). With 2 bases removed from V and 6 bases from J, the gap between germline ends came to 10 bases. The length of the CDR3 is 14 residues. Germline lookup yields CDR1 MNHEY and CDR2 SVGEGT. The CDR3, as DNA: TGTGCCAGCAGTTACGGTTGGGGGGCCGGGGAGCTGTTTTTT. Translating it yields CASSYGWGAGELFF.

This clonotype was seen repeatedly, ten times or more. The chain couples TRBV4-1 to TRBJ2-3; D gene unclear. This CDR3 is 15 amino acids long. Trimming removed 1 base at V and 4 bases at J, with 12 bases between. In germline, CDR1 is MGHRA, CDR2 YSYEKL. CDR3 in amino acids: CASSQVTGAPDTQYF. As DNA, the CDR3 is TGCGCCAGCAGCCAAGTGACCGGAGCCCCAGATACGCAGTATTTT.

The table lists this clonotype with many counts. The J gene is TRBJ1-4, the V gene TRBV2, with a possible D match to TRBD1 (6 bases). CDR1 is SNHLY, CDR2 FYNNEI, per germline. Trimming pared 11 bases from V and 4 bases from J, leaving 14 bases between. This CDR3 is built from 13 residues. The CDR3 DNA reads TGTGCCGGAACAGGGAGCATTAATGAAAAACTGTTTTTT. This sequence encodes CAGTGSINEKLFF.

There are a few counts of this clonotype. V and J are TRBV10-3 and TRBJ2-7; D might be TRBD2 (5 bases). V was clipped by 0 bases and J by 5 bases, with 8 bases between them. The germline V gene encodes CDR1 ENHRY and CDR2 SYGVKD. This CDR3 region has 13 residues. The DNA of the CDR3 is TGTGCCATCAGTGAGTCGGTGAGGGACGAGCAGTACTTC. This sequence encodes CAISESVRDEQYF.

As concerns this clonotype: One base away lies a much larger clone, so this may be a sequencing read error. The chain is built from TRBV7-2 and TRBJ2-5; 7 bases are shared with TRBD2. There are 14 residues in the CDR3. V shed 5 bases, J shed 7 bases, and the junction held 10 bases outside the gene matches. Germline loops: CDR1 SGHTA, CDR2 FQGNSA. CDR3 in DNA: TGTGCCAGCAGCCTAATGGGCGGGAGAGGGACCCAGTACTTC. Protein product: CASSLMGGRGTQYF.

For the CDR3, the DNA is TGTGCCAGCAAGAGGGGACTCACAGATACGCAGTATTTT. Protein sequence: CASKRGLTDTQYF. The V call is TRBV3-1, the J call TRBJ2-3; D perhaps matches TRBD2 (6 bases). This CDR3 region has 13 residues. Germline V lookup: CDR1 LGHDT, CDR2 YNNKEL (reference sequence). The germline V and J ends were trimmed by 7 bases and 2 bases, with 10 bases remaining between them.